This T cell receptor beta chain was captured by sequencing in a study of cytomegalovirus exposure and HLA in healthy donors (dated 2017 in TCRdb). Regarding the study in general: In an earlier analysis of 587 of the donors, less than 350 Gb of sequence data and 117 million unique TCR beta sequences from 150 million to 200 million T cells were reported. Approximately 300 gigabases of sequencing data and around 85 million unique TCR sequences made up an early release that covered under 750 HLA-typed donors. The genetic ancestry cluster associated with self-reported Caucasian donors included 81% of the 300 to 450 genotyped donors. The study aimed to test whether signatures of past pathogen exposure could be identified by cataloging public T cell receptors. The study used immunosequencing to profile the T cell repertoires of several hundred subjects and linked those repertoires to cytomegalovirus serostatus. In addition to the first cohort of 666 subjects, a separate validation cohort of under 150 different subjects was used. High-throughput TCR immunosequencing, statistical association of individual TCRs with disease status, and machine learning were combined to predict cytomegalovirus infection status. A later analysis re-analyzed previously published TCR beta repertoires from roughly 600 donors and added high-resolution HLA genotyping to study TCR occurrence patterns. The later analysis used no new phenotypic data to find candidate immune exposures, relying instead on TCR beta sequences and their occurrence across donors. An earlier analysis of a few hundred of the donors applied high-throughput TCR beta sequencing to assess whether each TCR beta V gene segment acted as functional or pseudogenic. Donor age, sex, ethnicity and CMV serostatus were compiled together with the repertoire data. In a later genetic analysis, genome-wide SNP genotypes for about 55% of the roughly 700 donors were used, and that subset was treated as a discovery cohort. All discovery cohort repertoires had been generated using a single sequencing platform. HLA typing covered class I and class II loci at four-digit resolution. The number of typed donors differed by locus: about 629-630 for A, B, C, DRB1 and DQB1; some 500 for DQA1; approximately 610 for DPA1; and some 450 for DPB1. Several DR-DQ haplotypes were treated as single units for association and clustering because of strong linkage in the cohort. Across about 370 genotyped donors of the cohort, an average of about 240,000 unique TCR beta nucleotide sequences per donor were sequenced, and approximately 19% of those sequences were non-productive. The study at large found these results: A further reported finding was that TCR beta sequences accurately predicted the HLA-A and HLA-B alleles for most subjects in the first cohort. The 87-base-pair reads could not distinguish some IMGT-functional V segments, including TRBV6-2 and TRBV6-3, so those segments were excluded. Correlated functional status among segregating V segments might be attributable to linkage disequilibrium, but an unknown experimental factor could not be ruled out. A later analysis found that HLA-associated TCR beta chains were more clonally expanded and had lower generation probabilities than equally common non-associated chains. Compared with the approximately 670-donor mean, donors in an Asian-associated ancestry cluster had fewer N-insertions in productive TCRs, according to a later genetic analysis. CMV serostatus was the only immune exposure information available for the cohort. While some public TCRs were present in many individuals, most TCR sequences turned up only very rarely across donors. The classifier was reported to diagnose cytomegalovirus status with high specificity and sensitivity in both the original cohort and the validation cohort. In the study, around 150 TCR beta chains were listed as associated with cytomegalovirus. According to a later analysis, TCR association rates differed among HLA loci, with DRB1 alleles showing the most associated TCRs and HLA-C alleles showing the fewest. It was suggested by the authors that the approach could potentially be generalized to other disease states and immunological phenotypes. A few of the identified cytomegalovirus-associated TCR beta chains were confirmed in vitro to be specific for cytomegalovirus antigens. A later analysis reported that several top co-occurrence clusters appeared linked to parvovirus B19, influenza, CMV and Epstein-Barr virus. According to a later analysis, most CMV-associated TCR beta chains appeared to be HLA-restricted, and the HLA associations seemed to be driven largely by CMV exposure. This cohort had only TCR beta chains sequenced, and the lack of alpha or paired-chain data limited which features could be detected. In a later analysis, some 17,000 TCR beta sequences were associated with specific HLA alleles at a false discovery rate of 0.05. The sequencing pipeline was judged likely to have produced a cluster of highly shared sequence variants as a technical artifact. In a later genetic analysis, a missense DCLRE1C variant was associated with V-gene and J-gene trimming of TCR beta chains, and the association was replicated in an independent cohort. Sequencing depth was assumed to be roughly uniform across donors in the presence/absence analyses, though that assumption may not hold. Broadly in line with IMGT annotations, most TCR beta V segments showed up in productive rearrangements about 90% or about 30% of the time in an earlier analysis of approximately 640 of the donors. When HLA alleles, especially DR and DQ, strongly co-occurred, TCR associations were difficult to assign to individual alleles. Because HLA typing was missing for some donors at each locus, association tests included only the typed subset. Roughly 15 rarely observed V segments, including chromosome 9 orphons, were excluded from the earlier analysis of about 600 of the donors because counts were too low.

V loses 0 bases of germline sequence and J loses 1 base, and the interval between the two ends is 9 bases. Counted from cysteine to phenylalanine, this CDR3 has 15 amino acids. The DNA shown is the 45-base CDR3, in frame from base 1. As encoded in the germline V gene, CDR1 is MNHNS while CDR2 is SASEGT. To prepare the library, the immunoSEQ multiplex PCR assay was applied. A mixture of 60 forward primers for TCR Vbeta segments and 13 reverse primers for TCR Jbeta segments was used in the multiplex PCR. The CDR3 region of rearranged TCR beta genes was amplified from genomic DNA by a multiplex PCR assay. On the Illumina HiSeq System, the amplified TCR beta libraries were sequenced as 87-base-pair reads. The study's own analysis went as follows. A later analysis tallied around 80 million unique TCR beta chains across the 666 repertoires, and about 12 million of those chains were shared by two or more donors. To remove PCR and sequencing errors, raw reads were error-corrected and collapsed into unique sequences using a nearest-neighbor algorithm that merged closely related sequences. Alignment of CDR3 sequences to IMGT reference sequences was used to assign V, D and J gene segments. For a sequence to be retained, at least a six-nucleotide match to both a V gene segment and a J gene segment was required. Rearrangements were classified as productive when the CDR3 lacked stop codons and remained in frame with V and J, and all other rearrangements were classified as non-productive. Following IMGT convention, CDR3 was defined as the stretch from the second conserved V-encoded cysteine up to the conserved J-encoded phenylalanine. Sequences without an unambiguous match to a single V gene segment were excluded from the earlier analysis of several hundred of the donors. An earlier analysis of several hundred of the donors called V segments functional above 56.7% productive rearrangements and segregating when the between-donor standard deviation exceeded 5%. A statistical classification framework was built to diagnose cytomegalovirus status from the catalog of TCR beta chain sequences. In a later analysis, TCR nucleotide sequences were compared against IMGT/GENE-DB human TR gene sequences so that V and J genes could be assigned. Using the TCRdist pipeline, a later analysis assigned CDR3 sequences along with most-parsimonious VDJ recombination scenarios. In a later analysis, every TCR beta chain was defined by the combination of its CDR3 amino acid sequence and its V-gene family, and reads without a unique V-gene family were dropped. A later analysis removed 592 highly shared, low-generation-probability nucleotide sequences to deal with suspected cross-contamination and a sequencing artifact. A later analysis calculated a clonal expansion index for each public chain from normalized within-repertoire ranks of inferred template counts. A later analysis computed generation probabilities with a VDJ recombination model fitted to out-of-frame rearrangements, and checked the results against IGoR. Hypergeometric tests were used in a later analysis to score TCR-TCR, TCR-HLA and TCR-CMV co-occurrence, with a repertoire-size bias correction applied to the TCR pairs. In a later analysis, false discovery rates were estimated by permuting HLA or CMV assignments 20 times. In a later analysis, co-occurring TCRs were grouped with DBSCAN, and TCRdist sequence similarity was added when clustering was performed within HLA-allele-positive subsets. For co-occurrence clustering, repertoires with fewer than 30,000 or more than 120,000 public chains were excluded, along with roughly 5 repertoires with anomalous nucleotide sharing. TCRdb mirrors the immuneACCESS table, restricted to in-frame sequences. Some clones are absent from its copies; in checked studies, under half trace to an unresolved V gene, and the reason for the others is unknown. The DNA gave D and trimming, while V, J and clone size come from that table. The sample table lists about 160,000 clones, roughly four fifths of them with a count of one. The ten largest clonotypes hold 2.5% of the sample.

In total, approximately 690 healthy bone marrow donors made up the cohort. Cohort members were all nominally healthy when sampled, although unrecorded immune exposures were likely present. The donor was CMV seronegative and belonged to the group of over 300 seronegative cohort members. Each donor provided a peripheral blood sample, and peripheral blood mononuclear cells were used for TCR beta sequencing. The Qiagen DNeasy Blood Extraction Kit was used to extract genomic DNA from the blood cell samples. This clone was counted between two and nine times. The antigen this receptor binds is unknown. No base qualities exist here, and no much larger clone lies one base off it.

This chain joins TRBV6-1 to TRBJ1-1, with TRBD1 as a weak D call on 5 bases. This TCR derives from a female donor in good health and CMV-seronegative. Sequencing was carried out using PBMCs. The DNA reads TGTGCCAGCAGTGAAGCCGGGGGGGGGAACACTGAAGCTTTCTTT. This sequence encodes CASSEAGGGNTEAFF.